The text below deals with one T cell receptor beta chain. Antigen: not known. Trimming took off 2 bases at V and 3 bases at J, with 11 bases between the two ends. The germline V gene has CDR1 SGHRS and CDR2 YFSETQ. This CDR3 spans 14 amino acids. The sample belongs to a study of cytomegalovirus exposure and HLA in healthy donors. Overall study results and limits: For TCR beta chains, V- and J-gene trimming was later linked to a missense DCLRE1C variant. The study assumed roughly uniform donor sequencing depth for presence/absence analyses. A reported reduction in N-insertions relative to the 666-donor mean was seen in an Asian-associated ancestry cluster in a later analysis.

It was with 60 Vbeta and 13 Jbeta primers that the PCR ran. Per the original methods: Per a later analysis, the number of unique TCR beta chains was about 80 million, of which about 11 million were shared. Generated by immunoSEQ multiplex PCR, the TCRdb table keeps only in-frame clones and is missing some. V and J calls and clone size are those listed in that table; D and trimming were worked out from the DNA. The data hold around 150,000 clones, with under 75% observed a single time. Input material: PBMCs. This chain connects TRBV5-1 to TRBJ2-5; D perhaps matches TRBD2 (5 bases). The clonotype comes from a man aged 40-50 years in good health and CMV-seropositive. CDR3: CASSLAGVEETQYF. CDR3 nucleotide sequence: TGCGCCAGCAGCTTAGCCGGGGTCGAAGAGACCCAGTACTTC.